This T cell receptor (beta chain) comes out of a study of early T cells in non-severe SARS-CoV-2 infection. TCRdb reprocessed the 5' RACE reads via MiXCR and lists one record per CDR3 protein. The table has some 30,000 distinct CDR3 sequences, 3.5% to 5% seen once; the top ten hold 5.5% to 6.5%. The source of this sequence is an adult who was a healthcare worker with PCR-confirmed SARS-CoV-2 infection or an uninfected control (not recorded which). Input material: whole blood.

The CDR3 loop reads CASSEGRTYGYTF. Written as DNA, the CDR3 is TGTGCCAGCAGTGAAGGACGGACCTATGGCTACACCTTC. The rearrangement joins TRBV2 to TRBJ1-2; no clear D. The CDR3 spans 13 residues. Germline CDR1 SNHLY, CDR2 FYNNEI. V dropped 1 base and J dropped 4 bases, with 7 bases sitting between them.